The clone carrying this T cell receptor (beta chain) was seen ten or more times. CDR1 and CDR2 (germline): SGHNT, YYREEE (reference sequence). V gave up 4 bases and J gave up 3 bases; unmatched junction bases: 9. The CDR3 contains 15 residues. The data were obtained in a study of early T cells in non-severe SARS-CoV-2 infection. In the study overall: Sequenced material consisted of bulk RNA (from unsorted whole blood), and chains were unpaired.

TCRdb re-derived calls from the 5' RACE reads in MiXCR, one entry per CDR3 protein. The table has about 27,000 distinct CDR3 sequences, roughly 4.1% seen once; the top ten hold 6.2%. The sequence was obtained from an adult who was a healthcare worker with PCR-confirmed SARS-CoV-2 infection or an uninfected control (not recorded which). The material sequenced was whole blood. The chain joins TRBV5-4 to TRBJ2-7; the match to TRBD2 covers 8 bases. The CDR3 DNA follows: TGTGCCAGCAGCCCGAGCCGTAGCGGGAACTACGAGCAGTACTTC. Amino acids: CASSPSRSGNYEQYF.